The 12 T cell receptor beta chains given below trace back to one sample, sequenced in a study of T-cell reconstitution after alpha-beta-depleted transplantation in children. The library targeted TCRbeta and was prepared with unique molecular identifiers. TCRdb re-derived calls from the PCR reads in MiXCR, one entry per CDR3 protein. Among more than 450,000 distinct CDR3 sequences, about a sixth were seen once, and the ten largest hold around 3.3%. The sample was PBMCs from the stem cell graft donor, taken from the stem cell graft. The receptors derive from a human donor who donated a stem cell graft to a child with acute lymphoblastic leukemia.

This chain uses TRBV20-1 with TRBJ1-6; 8 bases agree with TRBD1. The V gene end was trimmed by 0 bases and the J gene end by 9 bases; junction bases not matched to a gene: 19. The CDR3 contains 19 residues. Germline assignment: CDR1 DFQATT and CDR2 SNEGSKA (reference sequence). CDR3: CSARDLYWGRGLRSSPLHF. The CDR3 DNA follows: TGCAGTGCTAGAGATCTTTACTGGGGCAGGGGGCTGAGAAGTTCACCCCTCCACTTT.

This chain joins TRBV5-1 and TRBJ1-2; 7 nucleotides match TRBD1. The ends lost 5 bases at V and 4 bases at J; junction bases unmatched: 11. The CDR3 covers 15 residues. CDR1 is SGHRS, CDR2 YFSETQ, per germline. CDR3 sequence reads: CASSSGTALFYGYTF. CDR3 nucleotide sequence: TGCGCCAGCAGTTCCGGGACAGCCCTTTTCTATGGCTACACCTTC.

A few counts support this clonotype. This rearrangement joins TRBV20-1 to TRBJ2-2; D might be TRBD2 (5 bases). CDR3 length equals 14 residues. V was clipped by 1 base and J by 7 bases, with 13 bases between them. CDR1 and CDR2 from the germline V gene are DFQATT and SNEGSKA (reference sequence). The CDR3 DNA reads TGCAGTGCTAGAGTCGGACTTCACAACGGGGAGCTGTTTTTT. Amino acids: CSARVGLHNGELFF.

The gene calls are TRBV11-2 and TRBJ1-1, with no clear D. The CDR3 is made up of 14 amino acids. The germline V gene has CDR1 SGHAT and CDR2 FQNNGV. Trimming took off 3 bases at V and 6 bases at J, with 14 bases between the two ends. In nucleotides, the CDR3 is TGTGCCAGCAGCTTCTCCCGGGCTAGCGCTGAAGCTTTCTTT. The encoded protein is CASSFSRASAEAFF.

In its sample, this clonotype was seen a few times. The chain links TRBV7-2 to TRBJ1-2; 8 bases map to TRBD1. Trimming cost V 3 bases and J 6 bases; bases outside gene matches: 3. This CDR3 region has 13 residues. The germline gives CDR1 SGHTA, CDR2 FQGNSA. The CDR3 here is CASSLGQDNGYTF. The CDR3 coding sequence is TGTGCCAGCAGCTTGGGACAGGATAATGGCTACACCTTC.

The chain uses TRBV5-1 and TRBJ2-1; TRBD1 matches 8 bases. CDR3 length equals 15 residues. CDR1 SGHRS and CDR2 YFSETQ come from the germline V gene. Unmatched junction bases numbered 10, after V lost 1 base and J lost 10 bases. CDR3 sequence reads: CASSLLVQGAREQFF. Written as DNA, the CDR3 is TGCGCCAGCAGCTTGTTGGTCCAGGGGGCAAGGGAGCAGTTCTTC.

The CDR3, as DNA: TGTGCCTGGAGCGGGGGCAAAGCTGAAGCTTTCTTT. Encoded protein: CAWSGGKAEAFF. The V gene is TRBV30, the J gene TRBJ1-1, with D perhaps matching TRBD1 (6 bases). Germline-derived CDR1 and CDR2 are GTSNPN and SVGIG (reference sequence). With 3 bases removed from V and 6 bases from J, the gap between germline ends came to 11 bases. CDR3 size: 12 residues.

The chain is built from TRBV19 and TRBJ1-1, with TRBD1 matching over 7 bases. The V gene end was trimmed by 2 bases and the J gene end by 5 bases; junction bases not matched to a gene: 17. The CDR3 is 18 amino acids. Germline CDR1 is LNHDA and CDR2 is SQIVND (reference sequence). The CDR3 DNA follows: TGTGCCAGTAGTATATATAATACATATAACAGGGGAGGAACTGAAGCTTTCTTT. This translates into CASSIYNTYNRGGTEAFF.

V gene TRBV7-9 combines with J gene TRBJ1-2; no reliable D call. This CDR3 has 14 amino acids. V was shortened by 2 bases and J by 5 bases, with 12 bases between the two germline ends. Per germline, CDR1 SEHNR and CDR2 FQNEAQ (reference sequence). CDR3 loop: CASSLIRTPYGYTF. The CDR3 nucleotides read TGTGCCAGCAGCTTAATTCGCACACCTTATGGCTACACCTTC.

This clonotype was found many times. The chain has TRBV6-5 and TRBJ1-3; tentatively, D is TRBD1 (5 bases). Trimming stripped 2 bases from V and 0 bases from J, with 5 bases between. This CDR3 has 14 amino acids. Germline V gene lookup returns CDR1 MNHEY and CDR2 SVGAGI. Here the CDR3 reads CASSYRGSGNTIYF. CDR3 in DNA: TGTGCCAGCAGTTACAGGGGCTCTGGAAACACCATATATTTT.

CDR3 amino acids: CASSLSAGESYEQYF. Here the CDR3 DNA reads TGTGCCAGCAGTTTATCCGCGGGAGAGTCCTACGAGCAGTACTTC. The rearrangement uses TRBV27 and TRBJ2-7, with 7 bases fitting TRBD2. CDR3 length: 15 amino acids. Trimming cost V 0 bases and J 1 base; bases outside gene matches: 3. CDR1 MNHEY and CDR2 SMNVEV come from the germline V gene (reference sequence).

The rearrangement uses TRBV19 and TRBJ2-3; the D gene is possibly TRBD2 (6 bases). The germline gives CDR1 LNHDA, CDR2 SQIVND (reference sequence). The length of the CDR3 is 13 residues. V lost 7 bases to trimming and J lost 6 bases, with 14 bases between them. The CDR3, as DNA: TGTGCCAGTAAATTGTTTGGAGGGGATACGCAGTATTTT. It codes for CASKLFGGDTQYF.